What follows are 22 T cell receptor beta chains derived from one specimen sequenced in a study of T cell repertoires in cytomegalovirus infection. TCRdb redid the calling of the reads with MiXCR, one entry per CDR3 protein. The table includes around 630,000 distinct CDR3 sequences, 24% detected once. Sequenced material: CD8+ T cells from PBMCs. Receptors were obtained from a human donor in good health (CMV status not recorded). Some clones in this sample may be carry-over from other donors' samples.

The chain has TRBV12-3 or TRBV12-4 and TRBJ1-1; D is ambiguous. V gave up 5 bases and J gave up 0 bases, with 10 bases separating them. The CDR3 extends over 14 amino acids. CDR3 nucleotide sequence: TGTGCCAGCAGTCCCCTTAGGGTGAACACTGAAGCTTTCTTT. Amino acids: CASSPLRVNTEAFF.

The chain links TRBV10-2 to TRBJ2-3, with D possibly being TRBD2 (6 bases). The CDR3 runs to 15 residues. V lost 2 bases, J lost 1 base, and 10 bases lay in between. Germline CDR1 WSHSY, CDR2 SAAADI. CDR3 nucleotide sequence: TGCGCCAGCAGTGAGCTAGCTAGCGGCACAGATACGCAGTATTTT. Encoded protein: CASSELASGTDTQYF.

The rearrangement joins TRBV20-1 to TRBJ2-5; no firm D call. The germline V gene encodes CDR1 DFQATT and CDR2 SNEGSKA (reference sequence). Trimming pared 6 bases from V and 11 bases from J, leaving 16 bases between. The CDR3 covers 11 residues. As DNA, the CDR3 is TGCAGTGCCATCCCGATTCGGTTTCAGTACTTC. Translating gives CSAIPIRFQYF.

The CDR3 sequence: CASSLWKRDVHNEQFF. The CDR3 bases are TGTGCCAGCAGCTTATGGAAGAGGGATGTCCACAATGAGCAGTTCTTC. The chain employs TRBV11-2 and TRBJ2-1; D may be TRBD2 (5 bases). Germline CDR1 and CDR2: SGHAT and FQNNGV. The CDR3 has 16 residues. V lost 2 bases, J lost 5 bases, and 16 bases lay in between.

Notes on this clonotype: The junction does not match germline at one end; this may be a read error. The chain joins TRBV20-1 to TRBJ2-1; D is undetermined. Germline V gives CDR1 DFQATT, CDR2 SNEGSKA (reference sequence). This CDR3 has 11 residues. This CDR3 reads CSASDWDERFF. As DNA, the CDR3 is TGCAGTGCTAGTGACTGGGATGAGCGGTTCTTC.

This clonotype was recorded a few times. The chain joins TRBV29-1 to TRBJ1-1, with a tentative D call TRBD1 (5 bases). Looked up from germline, CDR1 is SQVTM and CDR2 is ANQGSEA. The CDR3 has 12 residues. Trimming shortened V by 7 bases and J by 1 base, and 10 bases separated the two germline ends. The chain's CDR3 is CSAGGANTEAFF. The CDR3 nucleotides read TGCAGCGCCGGTGGGGCGAACACTGAAGCTTTCTTT.

This clonotype was seen a handful of times. The rearrangement uses TRBV14 and TRBJ1-4, with D unresolved. The germline CDR1 and CDR2 sequences are SGHDN and FVKESK. V lost 0 bases to trimming and J lost 0 bases, with 2 bases between them. The CDR3 extends over 14 amino acids. For the CDR3, the DNA is TGTGCCAGCAGCCAAGATGCAACTAATGAAAAACTGTTTTTT. The encoded protein is CASSQDATNEKLFF. Using reference TRBV14 and TRBJ1-4 for the parts outside the CDR3, the full variable domain is EAGVTQFPSHSVIEKGQTVTLRCDPISGHDNLYWYRRVMGKEIKFLLHFVKESKQDESGMPNNRFLAERTGGTYSTLKVQPAELEDSGVYFCASSQDATNEKLFFGSGTQLSVL.

Comment on this clonotype: Being one base from a much bigger clone, this may be a read error. The CDR3 sequence is CVSSPSGGVTGELFF. Written as DNA, the CDR3 is TGTGTCAGCAGCCCAAGCGGGGGGGTGACCGGGGAGCTGTTTTTT. The V call is TRBV7-6, the J call TRBJ2-2, with 10 bases aligning to TRBD2. The CDR3 spans 15 residues. Looked up from germline, CDR1 is SGHVS and CDR2 is FNYEAQ.

The chain employs TRBV27 and TRBJ1-1; D ambiguous. Germline loops: CDR1 MNHEY, CDR2 SMNVEV (reference sequence). The CDR3 totals 14 residues. Between the trimmed V and J ends, which lost 2 bases and 0 bases, there was a span of 7 bases. The DNA for the CDR3 is TGTGCCAGCAGTTTAGGTGAATTGAACACTGAAGCTTTCTTT. Its protein product is CASSLGELNTEAFF.

This clonotype showed up many times. The chain uses TRBV28 and TRBJ1-6; the D is unclear. Per germline, CDR1 MDHEN and CDR2 SYDVKM. The length of the CDR3 is 11 residues. Trimming stripped 6 bases from V and 9 bases from J, with 6 bases between. This CDR3 is CASSKTSPLHF. In nucleotides, the CDR3 is TGTGCCAGCAGCAAGACTTCACCCCTCCACTTT. The variable domain in full, with the rest retrieved from reference TRBV28 and TRBJ1-6, is DVKVTQSSRYLVKRTGEKVFLECVQDMDHENMFWYRQDPGLGLRLIYFSYDVKMKEKGDIPEGYSVSREKKERFSLILESASTNQTSMYLCASSKTSPLHFGNGTRLTVT.

At least ten counts were recorded for this clonotype. CDR3 nucleotide sequence: TGTGCCAGCAGACCTACTCACAGGGATCACAATCAGCCCCAGCATTTT. This translates into CASRPTHRDHNQPQHF. V is TRBV7-2 and J is TRBJ1-5; D is perhaps TRBD1 (6 bases). CDR1 is SGHTA and CDR2 is FQGNSA in the germline V gene. V lost 6 bases, J lost 3 bases, and 18 bases lay in between. CDR3 size: 16 residues.

Ten or more counts support this clonotype. The genes are TRBV2 and TRBJ2-1; D unresolved. The CDR3 sequence is 8 residues long. Germline values: CDR1 SNHLY, CDR2 FYNNEI. V was pared by 7 bases and J by 8 bases, with 0 bases between. In nucleotides, the CDR3 is TGTGCCAGCAATGAGCAGTTCTTC. This codes for CASNEQFF.

This clonotype was counted ten times or more. The J gene is TRBJ1-5, the V gene TRBV7-6; no definite D call. V was shortened by 1 base and J by 1 base, with 5 bases between the two germline ends. CDR3 length equals 14 residues. Germline V gene data show CDR1 as SGHVS and CDR2 as FNYEAQ. This CDR3 is CASSLDESNQPQHF. CDR3 nucleotides: TGTGCCAGCAGCTTAGACGAAAGCAATCAGCCCCAGCATTTT.

This rearrangement joins TRBV29-1 to TRBJ1-5; no definite D call. This CDR3 region has 11 residues. CDR1 and CDR2 (germline): SQVTM, ANQGSEA. V lost 0 bases and J lost 11, with 8 bases in between. This CDR3 is CSVEDRVAQHF. CDR3 sequence (DNA): TGCAGCGTTGAAGATCGTGTAGCCCAGCATTTT.

The chain employs TRBV12-3 or TRBV12-4 and TRBJ1-5; TRBD1 is a possible D gene (6 bases). CDR3 length equals 14 residues. The V gene lost 10 bases and the J gene lost 2 bases, with 15 bases spanning the gap. The CDR3 DNA reads as TGTGCCAACAGCTTCGGACAGCGCAATCAGCCCCAGCATTTT. Its protein is CANSFGQRNQPQHF.

The V gene is TRBV7-2, the J gene TRBJ2-5; 8 bases align to TRBD1. The CDR3 contains 16 residues. V lost 1 base, J lost 5 bases, and 9 bases stayed unmatched. Germline loops: CDR1 SGHTA, CDR2 FQGNSA. The CDR3 loop is CASSLGGQGAQETQYF. CDR3 DNA sequence: TGTGCCAGCAGCTTAGGCGGCCAGGGGGCACAGGAGACCCAGTACTTC. Based on the CDR3 plus reference TRBV7-2 and TRBJ2-5, the full variable domain is GAGVSQSPSNKVTEKGKDVELRCDPISGHTALYWYRQSLGQGLEFLIYFQGNSAPDKSGLPSDRFSAERTGGSVSTLTIQRTQQEDSAVYLCASSLGGQGAQETQYFGPGTRLLVL.

This clonotype was detected only a few times. The V and J genes are TRBV5-1 and TRBJ2-1; 8 bases line up with TRBD1. In germline, CDR1 is SGHRS, CDR2 YFSETQ. J lost 4 bases, V lost 6 bases, and 12 bases had no gene match. The CDR3 runs 16 residues. Here the CDR3 reads CASTLLGTGDYNEQFF. CDR3 DNA: TGCGCCAGCACCTTATTGGGGACAGGCGATTACAATGAGCAGTTCTTC.

J is TRBJ2-6 and V is TRBV29-1, with TRBD2 identical over 12 bases. This CDR3 has 18 residues. Trimming took 1 base from V and 2 from J; bases not matched to a gene: 6. Germline CDR1 reads SQVTM; CDR2 reads ANQGSEA. CDR3 in DNA: TGCAGCGTTGAAGTCGCTAGCGGGGGGGAACCTGGGGCCAACGTCCTGACTTTC. It translates to CSVEVASGGEPGANVLTF.

V is TRBV5-5 and J is TRBJ2-7; D is undetermined. From germline, CDR1 is SGHKS and CDR2 YYEKEE (reference sequence). V lost 0 bases and J lost 2, with 12 bases in between. This CDR3 has 15 amino acids. The CDR3 here is CASSLENSPAYEQYV. CDR3 DNA sequence: TGTGCCAGCAGCTTGGAAAACAGTCCAGCCTACGAGCAGTACGTC.

The chain is built from TRBV20-1 and TRBJ2-2; D unclear. Trimming took off 5 bases at V and 3 bases at J, with 7 bases between the two ends. CDR1 DFQATT and CDR2 SNEGSKA come from the germline V gene (reference sequence). This CDR3 contains 12 residues. The CDR3 spells CSAWSYTGELFF. CDR3 bases: TGCAGTGCTTGGTCCTACACCGGGGAGCTGTTTTTT.

This chain links TRBV10-3 with TRBJ2-7; possible D gene TRBD2, 6 bases. From germline, CDR1 is ENHRY and CDR2 SYGVKD. This CDR3 has 11 amino acids. With 6 bases removed from V and 5 bases from J, the gap between germline ends came to 8 bases. CDR3 sequence (DNA): TGTGCCATCAGGGGGGAGGACGAGCAGTACTTC. Encoded protein: CAIRGEDEQYF.

In its sample, this clonotype was seen many times. The chain couples TRBV7-8 to TRBJ2-6; 9 nucleotides align to TRBD1. In germline, CDR1 is SGHVS, CDR2 FQNEAQ. The CDR3 is 17 residues long. The junction had 5 bases not matched to a gene; V was cut back by 5 bases and J by 0 bases. The CDR3 here is CASSVRDRASGANVLTF. The DNA of the CDR3 is TGTGCCAGCAGCGTCCGGGACAGGGCCTCTGGGGCCAACGTCCTGACTTTC.